One sample yielded the 32 T cell receptor beta chains listed below, sequenced in a study of shared T cell receptors in the human thymus. This table comes from immunoSEQ multiplex PCR, and its TCRdb copy is limited to in-frame clones, with some not included. The sample yields 700,000 or so clones, 70% to 90% seen once. These data were likewise used in another study, on human thymus T cells.

The sample consisted of thymocytes. The receptor set was obtained from a girl in the first two years of life with a congenital heart defect.

The chain has TRBV25-1 and TRBJ1-2, with TRBD1 identical over 9 bases. Germline CDR1 MGHDK, CDR2 SYGVNS. The V gene end was trimmed by 3 bases and the J gene end by 2 bases; junction bases not matched to a gene: 10. The CDR3 is 17 residues long. In DNA, the CDR3 is TGTGCCAGCAGTGAGGATCCTAGGGACAGGGAGAACTATGGCTACACCTTC. It specifies CASSEDPRDRENYGYTF.

This clone was picked up one time. The chain joins TRBV6-5 to TRBJ2-7; 7 bases map to TRBD1. After removal of 6 bases from V and 2 bases from J, the junction contained 7 bases not matched to a gene. Per the germline V gene, CDR1 is MNHEY and CDR2 is SVGAGI. This CDR3 comprises 14 residues. The CDR3 nucleotides are TGTGCCAGCAGCTCCCGGGACAGAACCTACGAGCAGTACTTC. Translation: CASSSRDRTYEQYF.

This clone appeared once. CDR3 nucleotide sequence: TGTGCCAGCTCACCTATCACAGGGGTCCCCGGGGAGCTGTTTTTT. This translates into CASSPITGVPGELFF. The chain has TRBV18 and TRBJ2-2, with 7 bases lining up with TRBD1. Germline loops: CDR1 KGHSH, CDR2 LQKENI. The CDR3 consists of 15 residues. Trimming took 3 bases from V and 6 from J; bases not matched to a gene: 7.

The chain recombines TRBV28 with TRBJ2-3; D gene uncertain. The V gene lost 3 bases and the J gene lost 6 bases, with 16 bases spanning the gap. This CDR3 is 15 amino acids long. In germline, CDR1 is MDHEN, CDR2 SYDVKM. CDR3 in DNA: TGTGCCAGCAGTTTCTCGAGAGCCCTTACCGATACGCAGTATTTT. The encoded protein is CASSFSRALTDTQYF.

This clone has a handful of counts. The chain is built from TRBV4-3 and TRBJ1-1; 8 bases map to TRBD1. Trimming cost V 3 bases and J 8 bases; bases outside gene matches: 11. Per germline, CDR1 LGHNA and CDR2 YSLEER. This CDR3 spans 15 amino acids. CDR3 protein: CASSHRLGDRGEAFF. CDR3 nucleotide sequence: TGCGCCAGCAGCCACAGATTGGGTGACAGGGGAGAAGCTTTCTTT.

The chain is built from TRBV5-6 and TRBJ2-3; TRBD2 agrees at 11 bases. The CDR3 is made up of 16 amino acids. Germline lookup yields CDR1 SGHDT and CDR2 YYEEEE. V trimming: 2 bases; J trimming: 2 bases; junction bases outside the gene matches: 4. CDR3 amino acids: CASSFLAGGLTDTQYF. DNA of the CDR3: TGTGCCAGCAGCTTCCTAGCGGGAGGACTCACAGATACGCAGTATTTT.

V usage is TRBV5-6 and J usage is TRBJ2-7; 10 bases agree with TRBD1. The CDR3 loop spans 15 amino acids. Germline CDR1 is SGHDT and CDR2 is YYEEEE. The V and J ends lost 4 bases and 2 bases, in that order; junction bases with no gene match: 6. The CDR3 loop is CASSTDRGPTYEQYF. In DNA, the CDR3 is TGTGCCAGCAGCACTGACAGGGGGCCAACCTACGAGCAGTACTTC.

The J gene is TRBJ1-1, the V gene TRBV2, with D maybe TRBD1 (6 bases). Germline CDR1 reads SNHLY; CDR2 reads FYNNEI. Trimming took 2 bases from V and 2 from J, leaving 9 bases between them. The CDR3 has 14 amino acids. The CDR3 reads CASSERDTNTEAFF. CDR3 nucleotides: TGTGCCAGCAGTGAACGGGACACCAACACTGAAGCTTTCTTT.

The chain has TRBV7-6 and TRBJ2-5; 7 nucleotides match TRBD2. Germline lookup yields CDR1 SGHVS and CDR2 FNYEAQ. This CDR3 has 16 residues. Trimming took 4 bases from V and 3 from J; bases not matched to a gene: 11. This chain's CDR3 is CASSSPGTNFEETQYF. In nucleotides, the CDR3 is TGTGCCAGCAGCTCCCCCGGGACTAACTTTGAAGAGACCCAGTACTTC.

V and J are TRBV18 and TRBJ2-3, with 8 positions matching TRBD1. CDR3 length equals 13 residues. With V trimmed by 3 bases and J by 4 bases, 0 bases remained unmatched. The germline gives CDR1 KGHSH, CDR2 LQKENI. The CDR3 region has the DNA TGTGCCAGCTCACCGGGACAGGCAGATACGCAGTATTTT. Protein product: CASSPGQADTQYF.

The chain links TRBV7-9 to TRBJ1-1, with D possibly matching TRBD1 (5 bases). From germline, CDR1 is SEHNR and CDR2 FQNEAQ (reference sequence). CDR3 size: 17 residues. V lost 2 bases and J 3 bases, leaving 19 bases between the germline ends. CDR3 DNA: TGTGCCAGCAGCTTACCAGGACACCCAGGTCCGGACACTGAAGCTTTCTTT. Translated: CASSLPGHPGPDTEAFF.

The genes are TRBV6-6 and TRBJ2-2; 7 nucleotides line up with TRBD1. Germline values: CDR1 MNHNY, CDR2 SVGAGI (reference sequence). Trimming at V came to 2 bases and at J to 6 bases, leaving 9 bases not matched to a gene. CDR3 length: 16 amino acids. Here the CDR3 DNA reads TGTGCCAGCAGTTACCCCCAGGCAGGGGGACCCGGGGAGCTGTTTTTT. It encodes CASSYPQAGGPGELFF.

The chain couples TRBV6-1 to TRBJ1-2, with D tentatively TRBD1 (6 bases). CDR1 and CDR2 (germline): MNHNS, SASEGT. V lost 2 bases and J 2 bases, leaving 12 bases between the germline ends. The CDR3 runs to 15 residues. CDR3 bases: TGTGCCAGCAGTGAATCAGGGGCGCCAAACTATGGCTACACCTTC. Encoded protein: CASSESGAPNYGYTF.

The chain recombines TRBV27 with TRBJ1-1, with a possible D match to TRBD1 (5 bases). Germline V lookup: CDR1 MNHEY, CDR2 SMNVEV (reference sequence). V gave up 1 base and J gave up 6 bases, with 33 bases separating them. This CDR3 contains 21 residues. CDR3 DNA sequence: TGTGCCAGCAGTTTATTAGGTGCGGGGAGGATGGGGTGGGGCGGAGATTCTGAAGCTTTCTTT. This translates into CASSLLGAGRMGWGGDSEAFF.

V is TRBV28 and J is TRBJ2-2, with D tentatively TRBD2 (6 bases). The CDR3 contains 20 residues. Trimming removed 4 bases from V and 0 bases from J, with 24 bases in between. Germline V lookup: CDR1 MDHEN, CDR2 SYDVKM. This chain's CDR3 is CASSSSQCGEGFSNTGELFF. CDR3 nucleotides: TGTGCCAGCAGTTCCTCCCAGTGCGGGGAAGGATTTTCGAACACCGGGGAGCTGTTTTTT.

The chain links TRBV6-5 to TRBJ2-7; D may be TRBD2 (5 bases). Per germline, CDR1 MNHEY and CDR2 SVGAGI. V lost 7 bases and J 6 bases, leaving 10 bases between the germline ends. This CDR3 contains 11 residues. CDR3 sequence: CASTHGVEQYF. CDR3 in DNA: TGTGCCAGCACTCACGGGGTCGAGCAGTACTTC.

This clone has a single count. The chain recombines TRBV5-5 with TRBJ1-6; D is undetermined. CDR1 and CDR2 (germline): SGHKS, YYEKEE (reference sequence). CDR3 length: 17 amino acids. V was cut by 3 bases and J by 7 bases, with 20 bases left in between. The CDR3 loop is CASSYAVEEMKNSPLHF. CDR3 in DNA: TGTGCCAGCAGCTATGCTGTGGAGGAAATGAAAAATTCACCCCTCCACTTT.

V is TRBV30 and J is TRBJ2-2, with a tentative D call TRBD2 (6 bases). The CDR3 spans 19 residues. From germline, CDR1 is GTSNPN and CDR2 SVGIG (reference sequence). V was trimmed by 0 bases and J by 0 bases, leaving 20 bases between them. CDR3 nucleotide sequence: TGTGCCTGGAGTGTATCGGGACTTGGGGCCGGAACGAACACCGGGGAGCTGTTTTTT. Translated, it gives CAWSVSGLGAGTNTGELFF.

This chain connects TRBV6-5 to TRBJ1-1; no firm D call. V lost 2 bases to trimming and J lost 4 bases, with 8 bases between them. The CDR3 totals 13 residues. Germline CDR1 reads MNHEY; CDR2 reads SVGAGI. CDR3 sequence: CASSYAGSTEAFF. In nucleotides, the CDR3 is TGTGCCAGCAGTTACGCAGGTTCCACTGAAGCTTTCTTT.

The chain links TRBV6-1 to TRBJ2-5, with 11 bases fitting TRBD2. V trimming: 1 base; J trimming: 5 bases; junction bases outside the gene matches: 3. CDR3 length equals 15 residues. Germline lookup yields CDR1 MNHNS and CDR2 SASEGT. Here the CDR3 reads CASSEVLAGGETQYF. The CDR3 DNA follows: TGTGCCAGCAGTGAAGTTTTAGCGGGGGGGGAGACCCAGTACTTC.

The chain couples TRBV9 to TRBJ1-6, with TRBD1 identical over 7 bases. With 0 bases clipped from V and 7 bases from J, the junction kept 4 bases outside the gene matches. CDR3 length: 15 residues. Germline V gives CDR1 SGDLS, CDR2 YYNGEE. The CDR3 loop reads CASSVEGAVNSPLHF. CDR3 in DNA: TGTGCCAGCAGCGTAGAGGGGGCAGTAAATTCACCCCTCCACTTT.

This chain connects TRBV5-6 to TRBJ1-5; D might be TRBD1 (5 bases). In germline, CDR1 is SGHDT, CDR2 YYEEEE. The V end lost 3 bases, the J end lost 2 bases, and 15 bases lay between the germline ends. The CDR3 is 16 residues long. The CDR3 DNA follows: TGTGCCAGCAGCTCCTCGGGGAGGGGCGGCAATCAGCCCCAGCATTTT. It codes for CASSSSGRGGNQPQHF.

This clone has only a few counts. This chain uses TRBV5-6 with TRBJ2-3; 7 bases are a match to TRBD2. The CDR3 contains 17 residues. With 4 bases clipped from V and 1 base from J, the junction kept 12 bases outside the gene matches. Germline V gene sequence: CDR1 SGHDT, CDR2 YYEEEE. The CDR3 is CASSPPPSGYGTDTQYF. The CDR3 nucleotides are TGTGCCAGCAGCCCTCCCCCTAGCGGTTACGGCACAGATACGCAGTATTTT. Full variable domain (rest looked up from reference TRBV5-6 and TRBJ2-3): DAGVTQSPTHLIKTRGQQVTLRCSPKSGHDTVSWYQQALGQGPQFIFQYYEEEERQRGNFPDRFSGHQFPNYSSELNVNALLLGDSALYLCASSPPPSGYGTDTQYFGPGTRLTVL.

The table lists this clone with a count of one. This chain links TRBV4-1 with TRBJ1-2; D perhaps matches TRBD1 (6 bases). Per germline, CDR1 MGHRA and CDR2 YSYEKL. The V gene lost 1 base and the J gene lost 5 bases, with 23 bases spanning the gap. CDR3 length: 18 residues. CDR3: CASSQASRQARRRYGYTF. The CDR3 DNA reads as TGCGCCAGCAGCCAAGCTTCCCGACAGGCTAGGAGGAGGTATGGCTACACCTTC.

The rearrangement links TRBV15 to TRBJ2-3, with a possible D match to TRBD2 (6 bases). This CDR3 comprises 15 residues. Looked up from germline, CDR1 is LNHNV and CDR2 is YYDKDF (reference sequence). Trimming shortened V by 8 bases and J by 1 base, and 16 bases separated the two germline ends. For the CDR3, the DNA is TGTGCCACCTCCCCTGGGGAGCGGGGCACAGATACGCAGTATTTT. It translates to CATSPGERGTDTQYF.

V usage is TRBV27 and J usage is TRBJ1-1, with 8 bases matching TRBD1. The CDR3 length is 19 residues. V lost 2 bases to trimming and J lost 1 base; unmatched junction nucleotides: 15. Per germline, CDR1 MNHEY and CDR2 SMNVEV (reference sequence). In DNA form, the CDR3 reads TGTGCCAGCAGTTTAGGCCCTCTAATCCAGGGGGCGCGGAACACTGAAGCTTTCTTT. Protein: CASSLGPLIQGARNTEAFF.

The chain joins TRBV5-1 to TRBJ2-2, with 7 positions matching TRBD1. The CDR3 totals 15 residues. Germline CDR1 and CDR2: SGHRS and YFSETQ. V lost 0 bases to trimming and J lost 4 bases; unmatched junction nucleotides: 3. This CDR3 reads CASSLGAGGTGELFF. The CDR3 nucleotides are TGCGCCAGCAGCTTGGGGGCAGGGGGCACCGGGGAGCTGTTTTTT.

The chain recombines TRBV5-1 with TRBJ1-1, with 8 bases matching TRBD1. This CDR3 has 14 amino acids. With V trimmed by 2 bases and J by 2 bases, 2 bases remained unmatched. Germline CDR1 SGHRS, CDR2 YFSETQ. CDR3: CASSFTGGNTEAFF. The CDR3 DNA sequence: TGCGCCAGCAGCTTTACAGGGGGAAACACTGAAGCTTTCTTT.

V gene TRBV27 combines with J gene TRBJ1-4; 12 bases line up with TRBD1. Per the germline V gene, CDR1 is MNHEY and CDR2 is SMNVEV (reference sequence). With V trimmed by 6 bases and J by 1 base, 15 bases remained unmatched. CDR3 length: 20 residues. The CDR3 reads CASRPSRDRGPLLTNEKLFF. The CDR3 DNA reads as TGTGCCAGCAGGCCCTCCCGGGACAGGGGGCCCCTTTTAACTAATGAAAAACTGTTTTTT.

The chain carries TRBV5-6 and TRBJ2-3; 7 bases match TRBD2. CDR1 is SGHDT and CDR2 is YYEEEE in the germline V gene. V lost 4 bases, J lost 0 bases, and 14 bases stayed unmatched. The CDR3 sequence is 18 residues long. CDR3 residues: CASSHAGVERGSTDTQYF. CDR3 bases: TGTGCCAGCAGCCACGCGGGGGTCGAACGCGGTAGCACAGATACGCAGTATTTT.

This chain links TRBV2 with TRBJ2-3; D ambiguous. The ends were cut back, 11 bases at V and 5 bases at J, with 5 bases in the middle. Germline V gene data show CDR1 as SNHLY and CDR2 as FYNNEI. The CDR3 is 9 amino acids. CDR3 in DNA: TGTGCCTCGGGAGATACGCAGTATTTT. Translated: CASGDTQYF. The full variable domain, with the rest looked up from reference TRBV2 and TRBJ2-3, is EPEVTQTPSHQVTQMGQEVILRCVPISNHLYFYWYRQILGQKVEFLVSFYNNEISEKSEIFDDQFSVERPDGSNFTLKIRSTKLEDSAMYFCASGDTQYFGPGTRLTVL.

This sequence joins TRBV6-5 and TRBJ1-2; 8 bases line up with TRBD1. Germline V gene sequence: CDR1 MNHEY, CDR2 SVGAGI. CDR3 length: 13 amino acids. Trimming took 6 bases from V and 8 from J; bases not matched to a gene: 8. The CDR3 protein is CASRKGQGRGYTF. CDR3 DNA sequence: TGTGCCAGCAGGAAAGGACAGGGCAGGGGCTACACCTTC.